Listed below are T cell receptor beta chains from one sample, sequenced in a study of metastatic and nonmetastatic thyroid tumors. TCRdb reassembled clones from the PCR reads with MiXCR. This sample has some 27,000 clones; around 4% occur once, and the top ten carry about 3.3%. The sample consisted of blood. Every receptor here comes from a male donor with papillary thyroid cancer or a benign thyroid nodule (not recorded which). Some clones in this sample may be carry-over from other donors' samples. Each CDR3 is given with its conserved first and last residue. A D gene is named only where the DNA matches it firmly. For some rows the clone size is stated as once, few or many, or as a class when expanded; others skip it.

j_call clone_size d_call v_call cdr3_nt cdr3_aa
TRBJ1-6 few . TRBV20-1 TGCAGTGCTGGCATAAATTCACCCCTCCACTTT CSAGINSPLHF
TRBJ1-4 few . TRBV11-2 TGTGCCAGCAGCTTAGGGGCCAGGGCAACTAATGAAAAACTGTTTTTT CASSLGARATNEKLFF
TRBJ1-4 many . TRBV18 TGTGCCAGCTCACCAGGCTCGGGCGAAAAACTGTTTTTT CASSPGSGEKLFF
TRBJ2-1 . . TRBV11-2 TGTGCCAGCAGCTCATACAGGGAGGTCAATGAGCAGTTCTTC CASSSYREVNEQFF
TRBJ1-5 many . TRBV30 TGTGCCTGGAGTAGGATCAATCAGCCCCAGCATTTT CAWSRINQPQHF
TRBJ2-7 few TRBD1 TRBV27 TGTGCCAGCAGTTTGACAGGGTTTTCCTACGAGCAGTACTTC CASSLTGFSYEQYF
TRBJ2-7 many . TRBV20-1 TGCAGTGCTAGAGATATGGAACCCTACGAGCAGTACTTC CSARDMEPYEQYF
TRBJ2-7 many TRBD1 TRBV2 TGTGCCAGCAGTGATTCGACAGGGGCCTACGAGCAGTACTTC CASSDSTGAYEQYF
TRBJ2-7 few . TRBV6-1 TGTGCCAGCAGTGAAGTGGAGGACATCTACGAGCAGTACTTC CASSEVEDIYEQYF
TRBJ2-1 many TRBD1 TRBV20-1 TGCAGTGCCAGTGACAGGGGGAACTCCAATGAGCAGTTCTTC CSASDRGNSNEQFF
TRBJ1-1 . . TRBV3-1 TGTGCCAGCTTGGGGGTCCTCGGTGAAGCTTTCTTT CASLGVLGEAFF
TRBJ1-2 . . TRBV2 TGTGCCAGCAGTTCGGCACGGGGGGCCGTCTATGGCTACACCTTC CASSSARGAVYGYTF
TRBJ2-7 many . TRBV28 TGTGCCTCCCGGGACCACTCCTACGAGCAGTACTTC CASRDHSYEQYF